The entry that follows covers one T cell receptor beta chain sequence. The specificity of this receptor is unknown. The input lacks base qualities; no much larger clone sits a single base away. Additional DNA sequences in this sample encode the identical CDR3. The data stem from a study of blood T cell repertoires in COVID-19 (dated by TCRdb to 2019 to 2021). Turning to the overall study: Samples covering the acute and convalescent phases of COVID-19 were provided by collaborators in the United States, Italy and Spain. The prospective study material was composed of cDNA or gDNA derived from T cells, B-cell-depleted T cells, or PBMCs. Deeply sampled blood TCRbeta repertoires from subjects exposed to, actively infected with, or recovered from COVID-19 were included in the dataset. The repertoires were made available in a free public database intended to serve as a resource for research on the immune response to SARS-CoV-2. Samples were obtained from the ongoing ImmuneRACE study (first 160 participants) and from over a thousand subjects provided by 6 global collaborators. Nearly every sample came with metadata listing a de-identified subject ID, COVID-19 status, age in years and sex. Where available, HLA class I and class II types were taken from metadata supplied by the sample provider and were not determined by assay-based typing. What the authors observed across the whole study: How much clinical and demographic metadata was included differed by source and by participant, and the metadata was provided uncurated.

The CDR1 and CDR2 encoded by the germline V gene are SGHAT and FQNNGV. The junction carries 5 bases between V and J, which are trimmed by 2 bases and 6 bases respectively. The CDR3 has 12 amino acids, counting the end cysteine and phenylalanine. Just the 36-base CDR3 DNA is kept, in frame starting at base 1. TCRbeta CDR3 regions were amplified from genomic DNA by means of the immunoSEQ Assay, a bias-controlled multiplex PCR. In the original analysis: The number of nucleated cells in each sample was estimated by amplification of reference gene primers within the assay. To quantify the absolute abundance of each unique TCRbeta CDR3 rearrangement, sequence reads were collapsed and filtered. For each sample, productive Simpson clonality was calculated as the square root of Simpson's diversity index over productive rearrangements. TCRdb re-hosts the immuneACCESS table, in-frame sequences only. Its copies lack some clones; in the studies checked, an unresolved V gene accounts for under half of them, and the cause for the rest is not known. Clonal size and the V and J genes are those of that table, whereas D and trimming came from the DNA. For this sample there are some 130,000 clones; about 89% appear just once. The biggest ten clones account for around 4.5% of the sample.

At one collaborating source in Seattle, patients were enrolled during active infection and were followed longitudinally through the course of disease. Collaborating institutions collected whole blood in K2EDTA tubes following their own protocols. For TCRbeta analysis, collaborator samples were shipped as frozen whole blood, as isolated PBMCs, or as DNA extracted from either sample type. This receptor was taken from a man in his 60s with COVID-19, enrolled during active disease. The material sequenced was peripheral blood. This chain is built from TRBV11-2 and TRBJ2-1, with no confident D gene call. The encoded CDR3 is CASSLISNEQFF. The nucleotides are TGTGCCAGCAGCTTAATTAGCAATGAGCAGTTCTTC. The full variable domain, completed from the reference TRBV11-2 and TRBJ2-1 proteins outside the CDR3, reads EAGVAQSPRYKIIEKRQSVAFWCNPISGHATLYWYQQILGQGPKLLIQFQNNGVVDDSQLPKDRFSAERLKGVDSTLKIQPAKLEDSAVYLCASSLISNEQFFGPGTRLTVL.